This T cell receptor beta chain was captured in a study of cytomegalovirus exposure and HLA in healthy donors. Regarding the study as a whole: Analyses of presence/absence relied on an assumption of roughly uniform sequencing depth across donors.

PCR amplification relied on 60 Vbeta primers (plus 13 Jbeta primers). Method: immunoSEQ multiplex PCR; TCRdb's copy keeps in-frame clones and lacks some. Here the sample spans some 50,000 clones, approximately 70% being singletons. This clone was detected only a few times. Its antigen remains unknown. Other nucleotide sequences in the sample specify the same CDR3. CDR1 and CDR2 from the germline V gene are SGHTA and FQGNSA. The CDR3 has 14 residues. Trimming removed 6 bases at V and 0 bases at J, with 10 bases between. Sample: PBMCs. The sequence was obtained from a woman between 45 and 60 years old in good health and CMV-seropositive. The rearrangement joins TRBV7-2 to TRBJ2-3, with no clear D. CDR3 region: CASSTTYSTDTQYF. The CDR3 DNA reads TGTGCCAGCAGTACCACTTATAGCACAGATACGCAGTATTTT.